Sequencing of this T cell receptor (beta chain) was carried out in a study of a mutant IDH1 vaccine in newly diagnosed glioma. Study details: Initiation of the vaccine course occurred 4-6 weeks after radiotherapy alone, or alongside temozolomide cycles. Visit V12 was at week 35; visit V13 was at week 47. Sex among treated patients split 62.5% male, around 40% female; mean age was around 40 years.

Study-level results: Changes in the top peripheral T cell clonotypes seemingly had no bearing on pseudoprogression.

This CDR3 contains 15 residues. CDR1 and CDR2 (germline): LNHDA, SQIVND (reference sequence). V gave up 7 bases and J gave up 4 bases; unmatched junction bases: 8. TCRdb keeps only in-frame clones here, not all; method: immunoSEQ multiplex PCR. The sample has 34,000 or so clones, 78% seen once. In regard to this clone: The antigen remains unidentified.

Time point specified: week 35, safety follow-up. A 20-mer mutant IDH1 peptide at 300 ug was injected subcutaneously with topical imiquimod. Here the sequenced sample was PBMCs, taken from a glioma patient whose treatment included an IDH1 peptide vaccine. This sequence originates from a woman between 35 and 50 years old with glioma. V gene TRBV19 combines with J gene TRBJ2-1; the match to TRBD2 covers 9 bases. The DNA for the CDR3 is TGTGCCAGTAAAGGGCGGGGGGGCCGATACAATGAGCAGTTCTTC. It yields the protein CASKGRGGRYNEQFF.